Listed below are T cell receptor beta chains from one sample, sequenced in a study of identical twins. Each CDR3 protein is one row after TCRdb ran MiXCR on the 5' RACE reads. The sample includes around 100,000 distinct CDR3 sequences, around 5.5% of them seen just once. The specimen was memory T cells sorted from blood. The receptors were gathered from a woman between 45 and 65 years old in good health. Both conserved end residues are part of each CDR3. D genes are given only for firm matches. Clone sizes are given selectively: once, few, many, or a class where the clone is expanded.

clone_size j_call d_call v_call cdr3_aa cdr3_nt
many TRBJ1-1 - TRBV5-1 CASSLGRGEAEAFF TGCGCCAGCAGCTTGGGCCGGGGGGAGGCTGAAGCTTTCTTT
- TRBJ1-4 - TRBV5-5 CASSLVGGEKLFF TGTGCCAGCAGCTTGGTGGGGGGTGAAAAACTGTTTTTT
- TRBJ2-3 TRBD2 TRBV7-9 CASSSTSGITDTQYF TGTGCCAGCAGCTCGACTAGCGGGATTACTGATACGCAGTATTTT
- TRBJ2-3 - TRBV6-5 CASSYRLGLPNGF TGTGCCAGCAGTTATCGGTTGGGACTCCCGAACGGTTTT
- TRBJ1-4 - TRBV3-1 CASSQELTTNEKLFF TGTGCCAGCAGCCAAGAACTTACAACTAATGAAAAACTGTTTTTT
many TRBJ2-2 TRBD2 TRBV5-1 CASSLRTSGTNTGELFF TGCGCCAGCTCTCTAAGGACTAGCGGGACGAACACCGGGGAGCTGTTTTTT
many TRBJ1-5 - TRBV6-1 CASSEGRGQPQHF TGTGCCAGCAGTGAAGGGCGAGGTCAGCCCCAGCATTTT
many TRBJ2-1 - TRBV27 CASSLRGGGAYNEQFF TGTGCCAGCAGTTTGAGGGGCGGAGGGGCCTACAATGAGCAGTTCTTC
- TRBJ2-1 - TRBV7-9 CASSPQRIYNEQFF TGTGCCAGCAGCCCCCAGCGGATCTACAATGAGCAGTTCTTC
many TRBJ2-2 TRBD2 TRBV5-1 CASSVLAGSDTGELFF TGCGCCAGCAGCGTACTAGCGGGATCGGACACCGGGGAGCTGTTTTTT
few TRBJ2-1 - TRBV6-4 CASVDREGIYNEQFF TGTGCCAGCGTGGACAGGGAGGGTATTTACAATGAGCAGTTCTTC
many TRBJ2-7 - TRBV7-9 CASSPGPLTPYEQYF TGTGCCAGCAGCCCCGGCCCTCTGACTCCCTACGAGCAGTACTTC
few TRBJ1-2 - TRBV5-4 CASSQDRSYGYTF TGTGCCAGCAGCCAAGACAGGAGCTATGGCTACACCTTC
few TRBJ2-1 - TRBV5-1 CASSRRGDNEQFF TGCGCCAGCAGCCGGAGGGGCGACAATGAGCAGTTCTTC
many TRBJ2-6 - TRBV6-1 CASSEEGIERAGANVLTF TGTGCCAGCAGTGAAGAGGGGATAGAGAGGGCTGGGGCCAACGTCCTGACTTTC
- TRBJ2-2 - TRBV11-3 CASTRGGGQNTGELFF TGTGCCAGCACCCGAGGAGGAGGACAGAACACCGGGGAGCTGTTTTTT
many TRBJ2-1 TRBD2 TRBV4-2 CASSSSVLASGRISEQFF TGTGCCAGCAGCTCGAGTGTGTTGGCTAGCGGGAGGATTAGTGAGCAGTTCTTC
many TRBJ2-1 TRBD2 TRBV5-5 CASSLEGTSIWNEQFF TGTGCCAGCAGCTTGGAGGGGACTAGCATATGGAATGAGCAGTTCTTC
many TRBJ2-1 - TRBV6-5 CASSYSLGYNEQFF TGTGCCAGCAGTTACTCATTGGGATACAATGAGCAGTTCTTC
many TRBJ1-2 - TRBV12-3/TRBV12-4 CASSLGTINYGYTF TGTGCCAGCAGTTTAGGGACAATTAACTATGGCTACACCTTC
many TRBJ1-5 - TRBV20-1 CSARDTGTRAPQPQHF TGCAGTGCTAGAGATACCGGGACAAGGGCGCCGCAGCCCCAGCATTTT
many TRBJ2-5 TRBD2 TRBV19 CASSMGTSGSETQYF TGTGCCAGTAGTATGGGGACTAGCGGGAGCGAGACCCAGTACTTC
many TRBJ2-2 TRBD2 TRBV20-1 CSARRLAGGVPGELFF TGCAGTGCTAGACGCCTAGCGGGAGGAGTCCCCGGGGAGCTGTTTTTT
few TRBJ1-3 - TRBV4-2 CASSRPRPSGLSGNTIYF TGTGCCAGCAGCCGCCCAAGGCCGTCGGGGCTCTCTGGAAACACCATATATTTT
few TRBJ1-1 - TRBV7-3 CASSLTRGTEAFF TGTGCCAGCAGCTTAACCCGCGGGACAGAAGCTTTCTTT
many TRBJ1-1 - TRBV3-1 CASSRNTEAFF TGTGCCAGCAGCCGTAACACTGAAGCTTTCTTT
many TRBJ2-2 - TRBV12-3/TRBV12-4 CASNPGVGELFF TGTGCCAGCAATCCAGGTGTCGGGGAGCTGTTTTTT
many TRBJ2-2 TRBD1 TRBV3-1 CASRDRFTGELFF TGTGCCAGCAGGGACAGGTTCACCGGGGAGCTGTTTTTT
many TRBJ1-5 - TRBV7-8 CASSLGPGPFQPQHF TGTGCCAGCAGCTTAGGGCCGGGACCGTTTCAGCCCCAGCATTTT
- TRBJ1-5 TRBD1 TRBV12-3/TRBV12-4 CASSRGQGSNQPQHF TGTGCCAGCAGCCGAGGACAGGGGAGCAATCAGCCCCAGCATTTT
many TRBJ2-3 - TRBV9 CASSVDGVVTDTQYF TGTGCCAGCAGCGTAGATGGGGTAGTCACAGATACGCAGTATTTT
few TRBJ2-5 - TRBV5-5 CASSLVGTGKETQYF TGTGCCAGCAGCTTGGTTGGGACCGGCAAGGAGACCCAGTACTTC
few TRBJ1-1 - TRBV7-8 CASSLVRVRGTEAFF TGTGCCAGCAGCTTAGTGAGGGTTAGGGGCACTGAAGCTTTCTTT
many TRBJ2-1 - TRBV20-1 CSARELARLESYNEQFF TGCAGTGCTAGAGAGCTAGCGCGCTTAGAGTCCTACAATGAGCAGTTCTTC
- TRBJ2-3 TRBD2 TRBV12-3/TRBV12-4 CASLSGIGTDTQYF TGTGCCAGTTTAAGCGGGATAGGGACAGATACGCAGTATTTT
many TRBJ2-5 - TRBV5-1 CASSSLSGSQETQYF TGCGCCAGCAGCTCCTTATCCGGGAGCCAAGAGACCCAGTACTTC
many TRBJ2-2 TRBD2 TRBV19 CASSIWGTSGRAGGAGELFF TGTGCCAGTAGTATCTGGGGGACTAGCGGGAGGGCCGGAGGGGCCGGGGAGCTGTTTTTT
many TRBJ2-1 - TRBV4-1 CASRGGLASLNEQFF TGCGCCAGCAGGGGCGGTTTGGCTAGCCTTAATGAGCAGTTCTTC
many TRBJ2-1 TRBD2 TRBV28 CASSDTSGSSYNEQFF TGTGCCAGCAGTGACACTAGCGGATCGTCCTACAATGAGCAGTTCTTC
many TRBJ2-3 - TRBV7-8 CASSLRDDTQYF TGTGCCAGCAGCTTAAGGGACGATACGCAGTATTTT
many TRBJ2-5 TRBD2 TRBV14 CASSQIAGGPETQYF TGTGCCAGCAGCCAAATAGCGGGAGGGCCCGAGACCCAGTACTTC
- TRBJ2-1 - TRBV5-6 CASSLGQIRYNEQFF TGTGCCAGCAGCTTGGGACAGATTCGCTACAATGAGCAGTTCTTC
many TRBJ1-5 TRBD1 TRBV10-3 CAISESGQLNQPQHF TGTGCCATCAGTGAGTCGGGACAGCTCAATCAGCCCCAGCATTTT
many TRBJ2-1 - TRBV29-1 CSVWRNEQFF TGCAGCGTTTGGAGGAATGAGCAGTTCTTC
many TRBJ2-5 - TRBV11-2 CASSLGLRGEETQYF TGTGCCAGCAGCTTAGGGTTAAGGGGGGAAGAGACCCAGTACTTC
few TRBJ2-4 - TRBV4-1 CASSQVKGVIQYF TGCGCCAGCAGCCAAGTCAAGGGCGTCATTCAGTACTTC
many TRBJ2-1 - TRBV12-3/TRBV12-4 CASSDIRLASYNEQFF TGTGCCAGCAGTGACATCCGACTGGCCTCCTACAATGAGCAGTTCTTC
many TRBJ2-5 TRBD2 TRBV20-1 CSASSGRQETQYF TGCAGTGCTAGTTCCGGGAGGCAAGAGACCCAGTACTTC
many TRBJ2-2 TRBD2 TRBV6-2/TRBV6-3 CASSYLVGGPAGELFF TGTGCCAGCAGTTACTTGGTGGGAGGGCCGGCCGGGGAGCTGTTTTTT
many TRBJ2-3 TRBD2 TRBV3-1 CASSPPGTRGADTQYF TGTGCCAGCAGCCCACCCGGGACTAGAGGTGCAGATACGCAGTATTTT
many TRBJ2-7 - TRBV29-1 CSVVEGPYEQYF TGCAGCGTTGTAGAGGGACCCTACGAGCAGTACTTC
- TRBJ1-6 - TRBV4-1 CASSQDNGFRRSPLHF TGCGCCAGCAGCCAAGATAACGGTTTTCGAAGATCACCCCTCCACTTT
many TRBJ1-1 - TRBV5-6 CASSSGRVTEAFF TGTGCCAGCAGCTCAGGTCGAGTCACTGAAGCTTTCTTT
few TRBJ1-2 - TRBV19 CASNHQGQGYTF TGTGCCAGTAATCACCAGGGGCAAGGCTACACCTTC
many TRBJ2-3 - TRBV5-1 CASSLGSNTDTQYF TGCGCCAGCAGCTTGGGGAGCAACACAGATACGCAGTATTTT